Listed here are 2 T cell receptor beta chains from one sample, sequenced in a study of control samples from healthy donors and cancer patients. The protocol was immunoSEQ multiplex PCR, while the TCRdb copy is restricted to in-frame clones and leaves out a portion. This table has about 98,000 clones, roughly three quarters appearing once. Sequences were obtained from blood. The receptors here all came from a woman aged 25 to 45 in good health.

J is TRBJ2-7 and V is TRBV5-4; 11 bases are shared with TRBD2. CDR1 is SGHNT, CDR2 YYREEE, per germline (reference sequence). This CDR3 spans 15 amino acids. The ends lost 0 bases at V and 12 bases at J; junction bases unmatched: 11. As DNA, the CDR3 is TGTGCCAGCAGCTTGGATACTAGCGGGGGCCTTCCGCCGTACTTC. Translated, it gives CASSLDTSGGLPPYF.

The rearrangement uses TRBV30 and TRBJ1-1; unclear D gene. V lost 4 bases, J lost 10 bases, and 16 bases lay in between. The germline V gene encodes CDR1 GTSNPN and CDR2 SVGIG (reference sequence). The CDR3 contains 12 residues. CDR3 DNA: TGTGCCTGGAACCTGGGAAGCTCCGTAGCTTTCTTT. This codes for CAWNLGSSVAFF.